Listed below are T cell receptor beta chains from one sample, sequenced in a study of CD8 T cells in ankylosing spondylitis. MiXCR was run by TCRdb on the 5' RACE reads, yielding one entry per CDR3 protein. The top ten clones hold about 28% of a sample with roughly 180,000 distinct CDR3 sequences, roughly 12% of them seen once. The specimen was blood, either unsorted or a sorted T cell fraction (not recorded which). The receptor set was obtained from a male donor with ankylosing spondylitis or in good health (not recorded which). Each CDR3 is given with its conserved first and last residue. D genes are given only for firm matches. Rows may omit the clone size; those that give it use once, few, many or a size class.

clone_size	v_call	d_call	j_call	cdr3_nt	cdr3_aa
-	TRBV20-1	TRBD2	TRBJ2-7	TGCAGTGCCCTCAGACCGAGGACTAGCGGCCCATCCTACGAGCAGTACTTC	CSALRPRTSGPSYEQYF
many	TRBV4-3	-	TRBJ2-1	TGCGCCAGCAGCCAAGAAGGCCACTACAATGAGCAGTTCTTC	CASSQEGHYNEQFF
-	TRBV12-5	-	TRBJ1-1	TGTGCTAGTGGTTTGGCCCCCCCGAGGTCGGGAAACACTGAAGCTTTCTTT	CASGLAPPRSGNTEAFF
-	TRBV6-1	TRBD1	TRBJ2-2	TGTGCCAGCGGAGGGACAGGGGAAACCGGGGAGCTGTTTTTT	CASGGTGETGELFF
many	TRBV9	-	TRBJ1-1	TGTGCCAGCAGCGTAGGAACAGGATCCCGCGCTTTCTTT	CASSVGTGSRAFF
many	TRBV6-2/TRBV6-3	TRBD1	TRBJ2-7	TGTGCCAGCAGTGTAAAGACAGGGATTTCCTACGAGCAGTACTTC	CASSVKTGISYEQYF
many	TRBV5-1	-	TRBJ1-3	TGCGCCAGCAGTCGGTTTACAGGCCCTACTGGAAACACCATATATTTT	CASSRFTGPTGNTIYF
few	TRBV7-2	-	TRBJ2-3	TGTGCCAGCAGCTTAGCGCTCAGGGGATCTGGCACAGATACGCAGTATTTT	CASSLALRGSGTDTQYF
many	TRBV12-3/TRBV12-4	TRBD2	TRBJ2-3	TGTGCCAGCAGTTTTGGAGCGGGAGGGGCGGGAGATACGCAGTATTTT	CASSFGAGGAGDTQYF
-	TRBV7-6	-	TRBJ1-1	TGTGCCAGCAGCTCCGGGACAAACACTGAAGCTTTCTTT	CASSSGTNTEAFF
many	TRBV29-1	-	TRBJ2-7	TGCAGCGTTGTTATGGGAAACGAGCAGTACTTC	CSVVMGNEQYF
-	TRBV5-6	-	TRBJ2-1	TGTGCCAGCAGCTTGCCGAGCTCCTACAGTGAGCAGTTCTTC	CASSLPSSYSEQFF
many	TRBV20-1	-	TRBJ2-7	TGCAGTGCTGCGCCGTTTGGGGCGGGACCACACGAGCAGTACTTC	CSAAPFGAGPHEQYF
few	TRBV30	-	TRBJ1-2	TGTGCCTGGAGTAGGTCCGAGGTAGCGTTCGATGGCTACACCTTC	CAWSRSEVAFDGYTF
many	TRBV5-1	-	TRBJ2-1	TGCGCCAGCAGCTTGGAAGGGGACCGCTCAAGTGAGCAGTTCTTC	CASSLEGDRSSEQFF
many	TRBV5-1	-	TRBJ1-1	TGCGCCAGCAGCTTGGAGGCCGGCCGTAACACTGAAGCTTTCTTT	CASSLEAGRNTEAFF
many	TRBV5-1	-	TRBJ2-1	TGCGCCAGCAGCTTGGAGGGGCCTTCATACAATGAGCAGTTCTTC	CASSLEGPSYNEQFF
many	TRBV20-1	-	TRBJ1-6	TGCAGTGCTCCAGAGAGGGTCGGGACGGATAATTCACCCCTCCACTTT	CSAPERVGTDNSPLHF
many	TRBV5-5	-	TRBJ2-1	TGTGCCAGCAGCGCCCGCGGTAGCAACTCCTACAATGAGCAGTTCTTC	CASSARGSNSYNEQFF
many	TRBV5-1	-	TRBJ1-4	TGCGCCAGCAGTCCCGAACCGGATGAAAAACTGTTTTTT	CASSPEPDEKLFF
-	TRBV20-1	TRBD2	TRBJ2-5	TGCAGTGCTAGTGGGACTAGCGGGAGGGCGTGGGAGGAGACCCAGTACTTC	CSASGTSGRAWEETQYF
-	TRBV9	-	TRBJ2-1	TGTGCCAGCAGCGTTTCCCGGGGGTTTGGTAGTGAGCAGTTCTTC	CASSVSRGFGSEQFF
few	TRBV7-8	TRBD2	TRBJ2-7	TGTGCCAGCAGCCATATCGGGACTAGTTCCCACGAGCAGTACTTC	CASSHIGTSSHEQYF
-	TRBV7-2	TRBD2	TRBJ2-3	TGTGCCAGCAGCTTTGTGGCGGGAGAATCAGATACGCAGTATTTT	CASSFVAGESDTQYF
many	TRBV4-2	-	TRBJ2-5	TGTGCCAGCAGCCCAGCTGTCAGCGTAGAAGGGACCCAGTACTTC	CASSPAVSVEGTQYF
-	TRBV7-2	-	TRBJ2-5	TGTGCCACCGGTTTGTCTGCCCAAGAGACCCAGTACTTC	CATGLSAQETQYF
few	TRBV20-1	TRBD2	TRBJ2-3	TGCAGTGCAGAAGCGGGAGGCGGCACAGATACGCAGTATTTT	CSAEAGGGTDTQYF
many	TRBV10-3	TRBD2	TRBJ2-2	TGTGCCATCGGGGTAAGACTAGCGGGAGGCGGCACCGGGGAGCTGTTTTTT	CAIGVRLAGGGTGELFF
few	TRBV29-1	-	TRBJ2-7	TGCAGCGTGTCCCCCGGGACGGCATCCTACGAGCAGTACTTC	CSVSPGTASYEQYF
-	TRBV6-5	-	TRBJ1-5	TGTGCCAGCAGTTACGAGGGTAATAGCAATCAGCCCCAGCATTTT	CASSYEGNSNQPQHF
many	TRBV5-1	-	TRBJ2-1	TGCGCCAGCAGCCCCGGGGCTAGAGACAATGAGCAGTTCTTC	CASSPGARDNEQFF
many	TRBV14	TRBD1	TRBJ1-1	TGTGCCAGCAGCTACCGGACAGGGGGGAACACTGAAGCTTTCTTT	CASSYRTGGNTEAFF
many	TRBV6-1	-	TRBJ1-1	TGTGCCAGCAGTGAGCCTACGACAGTTCTGAACACTGAAGCTTTCTTT	CASSEPTTVLNTEAFF
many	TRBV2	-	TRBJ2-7	TGTGCCAGCAGTGAAAAAGGCCCTCCCTCCTACGAGCAGTACTTC	CASSEKGPPSYEQYF
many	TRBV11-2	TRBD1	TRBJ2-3	TGTGCCAGCAGCTTACTAAGACAGGGTCGCACAGATACGCAGTATTTT	CASSLLRQGRTDTQYF
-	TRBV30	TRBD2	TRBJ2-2	TGTGCCTGGAGTCCCATAGCGGGAGCCATCGGGGAGCTGTTTTTT	CAWSPIAGAIGELFF
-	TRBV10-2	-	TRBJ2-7	TGCGCCAGCAAGACAGACTCCTACGAGCAGTACTTC	CASKTDSYEQYF
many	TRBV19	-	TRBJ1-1	TGTGCCAGTAGCCCTATCGGCTCGGGGGACACTGAAGCTTTCTTT	CASSPIGSGDTEAFF
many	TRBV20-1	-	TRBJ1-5	TGCAGTGCTAGATCCGGGGGCCCCGGAGGTTTGAGCAATCAGCCCCAGCATTTT	CSARSGGPGGLSNQPQHF
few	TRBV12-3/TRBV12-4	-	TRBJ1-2	TGTGCCAGCAGACTAAATGGCTACACCTTC	CASRLNGYTF
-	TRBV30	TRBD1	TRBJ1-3	TGTGCCTGGAGTGACCTGACAGGGGAAGGAAACACCATATATTTT	CAWSDLTGEGNTIYF
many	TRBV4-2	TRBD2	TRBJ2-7	TGTGCCAGCAGTGAGAGGACTAGCAGGTACGAGCAGTACTTC	CASSERTSRYEQYF
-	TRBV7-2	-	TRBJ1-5	TGTGCCAGCAGCTCCGGCGGACAGTTCAATCAGCCCCAGCATTTT	CASSSGGQFNQPQHF
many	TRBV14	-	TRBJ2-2	TGTGCCAGCAGCCAAAAGCCGAACACCGGGGAGCTGTTTTTT	CASSQKPNTGELFF
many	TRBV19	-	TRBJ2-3	TGTGCCAGTAGTATCCCTGCGAGGGGGGCAGATACGCAGTATTTT	CASSIPARGADTQYF
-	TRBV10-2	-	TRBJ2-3	TGCGCCAGCAGGATCCTAGGGGCTAGCACAGATACGCAGTATTTT	CASRILGASTDTQYF
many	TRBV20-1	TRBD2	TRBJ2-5	TGCAGTGCTAGTCGATCGGGAGGGGAGACCCAGTACTTC	CSASRSGGETQYF
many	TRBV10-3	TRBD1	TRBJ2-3	TGTGCCATCAGTGAGTCGCCACAGGGGGCAATCACAGATACGCAGTATTTT	CAISESPQGAITDTQYF
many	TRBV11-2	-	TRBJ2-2	TGTGCCAGCAGCTCCCGAGACACCGGGGAGCTGTTTTTT	CASSSRDTGELFF
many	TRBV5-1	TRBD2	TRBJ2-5	TGCGCCAGCAGCTTGGACGGGACTACCTCAGAGACCCAGTACTTC	CASSLDGTTSETQYF
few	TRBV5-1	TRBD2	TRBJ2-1	TGCGCCAGCAGCTCTCTAGCGGGAGGGGCCTCCTACAATGAGCAGTTCTTC	CASSSLAGGASYNEQFF
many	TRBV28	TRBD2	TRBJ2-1	TGTGCCAGCAGGCTACCGGGACTAGCCGGAGATGAGCAGTTCTTC	CASRLPGLAGDEQFF
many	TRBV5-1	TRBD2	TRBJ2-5	TGCGCCAGCAGCACAGACGGGGGGGCGGAGACCCAGTACTTC	CASSTDGGAETQYF
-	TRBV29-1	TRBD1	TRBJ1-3	TGCAGCGTCCCGACAGGGGACTCTGGAAACACCATATATTTT	CSVPTGDSGNTIYF
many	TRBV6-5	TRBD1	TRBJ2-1	TGTGCCAGCAGTTCGGACAGGGGGCGCGTTAATGAGCAGTTCTTC	CASSSDRGRVNEQFF
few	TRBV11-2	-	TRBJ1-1	TGTGCCAGCAGCTTAAGCCCCCGTACTGAAGCTTTCTTT	CASSLSPRTEAFF
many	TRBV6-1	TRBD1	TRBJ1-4	TGTGCCAGCAGTCGACAGGGGGGGAATGAAAAACTGTTTTTT	CASSRQGGNEKLFF
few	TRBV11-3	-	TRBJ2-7	TGTGCCAGCAGCTTAGCGGGTGGACAGTCCTACGAGCAGTACTTC	CASSLAGGQSYEQYF
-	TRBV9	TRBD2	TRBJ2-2	TGTGCCAGCAGCGTAGGGTCAGCGGGGGGTTCGAACACCGGGGAGCTGTTTTTT	CASSVGSAGGSNTGELFF
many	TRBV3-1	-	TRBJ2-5	TGTGCCAGCAGCCAGAATGGTGGCCAGTACTTC	CASSQNGGQYF